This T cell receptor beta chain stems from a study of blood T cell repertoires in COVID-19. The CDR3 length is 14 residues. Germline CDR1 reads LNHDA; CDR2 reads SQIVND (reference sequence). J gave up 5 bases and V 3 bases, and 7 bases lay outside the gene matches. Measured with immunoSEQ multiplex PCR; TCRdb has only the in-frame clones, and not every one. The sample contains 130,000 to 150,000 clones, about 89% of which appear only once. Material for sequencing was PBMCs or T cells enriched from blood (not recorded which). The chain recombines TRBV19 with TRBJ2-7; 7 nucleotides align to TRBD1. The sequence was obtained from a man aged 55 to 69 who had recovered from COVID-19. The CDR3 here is CASSISHRGNEQYF. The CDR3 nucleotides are TGTGCCAGTAGTATTAGCCACAGGGGCAACGAGCAGTACTTC.